What follows are 4 T cell receptor beta chains derived from one specimen sequenced in a study of blood T cell repertoires in COVID-19. Sequenced by immunoSEQ multiplex PCR; TCRdb stores in-frame clones only, minus some. The data contain 200,000 to 300,000 clones, 65% to 90% of them singletons. Sequencing was performed on peripheral blood. The origin of the receptors is a young man with active or convalescent COVID-19.

The chain recombines TRBV6-5 with TRBJ1-5; TRBD1 matches at 8 bases. The CDR3 is 14 amino acids. The germline V gene has CDR1 MNHEY and CDR2 SVGAGI. V lost 6 bases to trimming and J lost 4 bases; unmatched junction nucleotides: 5. CDR3 region: CASRAGGANQPQHF. The CDR3 DNA reads as TGTGCCAGCAGAGCAGGGGGCGCGAATCAGCCCCAGCATTTT.

The chain is built from TRBV18 and TRBJ1-6; D unresolved. Germline V gene sequence: CDR1 KGHSH, CDR2 LQKENI. Trimming left V 3 bases short and J 7 bases short, with 10 bases between. The CDR3 runs to 14 residues. In DNA form, the CDR3 reads TGTGCCAGCTCACCTGACATTGGAAATTCACCCCTCCACTTT. Translation: CASSPDIGNSPLHF. Drawing the rest from reference TRBV18 and TRBJ1-6, the complete variable domain is NAGVMQNPRHLVRRRGQEARLRCSPMKGHSHVYWYRQLPEEGLKFMVYLQKENIIDESGMPKERFSAEFPKEGPSILRIQQVVRGDSAAYFCASSPDIGNSPLHFGNGTRLTVT.

This chain links TRBV5-1 with TRBJ2-3, with a tentative D call TRBD1 (5 bases). V dropped 0 bases and J dropped 1 base, with 6 bases sitting between them. This CDR3 comprises 14 residues. CDR1 is SGHRS, CDR2 YFSETQ, per germline. CDR3 sequence: CASSLVQGTDTQYF. The CDR3 DNA reads TGCGCCAGCAGCTTGGTACAGGGCACAGATACGCAGTATTTT.

The V and J genes are TRBV7-2 and TRBJ2-3, with D hard to call. V dropped 7 bases and J dropped 4 bases, with 18 bases sitting between them. This CDR3 has 15 amino acids. Per germline, CDR1 SGHTA and CDR2 FQGNSA. The DNA of the CDR3 is TGTGCCAGCACCGCTTATACCCGCGGCGCAGATACGCAGTATTTT. The encoded protein is CASTAYTRGADTQYF.